The 8 T cell receptor beta chains in this list originate from one sample, sequenced in a study of CD8+ T cells in alopecia areata. Sequencing templates came from extracted RNA that was reverse transcribed into cDNA. Assay: immunoSEQ multiplex PCR; the TCRdb copy retains only in-frame clones and omits some. The sample carries under 150,000 clones, 45% to 65% recorded once. As for treatment: oral pan-JAK inhibitor, 5-10 mg twice daily. The sequencing here drew on CD4+ T cells sorted from blood, taken at week 24, from a patient treated with tofacitinib. The origin of the receptors is a human donor with alopecia areata.

The chain links TRBV15 to TRBJ1-6, with D possibly TRBD1 on 5 matching bases. Trimming left V 0 bases short and J 8 bases short, with 17 bases between. Germline CDR1 is LNHNV and CDR2 is YYDKDF (reference sequence). The CDR3 length is 17 residues. Written as DNA, the CDR3 is TGTGCCACCAGCAGAGATCCTGCGGGGGTTTTCGATTCACCCCTCCACTTT. Translated, it gives CATSRDPAGVFDSPLHF.

The chain employs TRBV30 and TRBJ1-2; D unresolved. Trimming removed 2 bases at V and 5 bases at J, with 12 bases between. Germline lookup yields CDR1 GTSNPN and CDR2 SVGIG (reference sequence). The CDR3 loop spans 13 amino acids. This CDR3 reads CAWSLAREYGYTF. The CDR3 DNA is TGTGCCTGGAGTCTGGCGAGAGAGTATGGCTACACCTTC.

This chain connects TRBV6-6 to TRBJ1-1; no definite D call. The CDR3 is 15 amino acids. Trimming left V 5 bases short and J 0 bases short, with 13 bases between. Germline V CDR1 and CDR2: MNHNY, SVGAGI (reference sequence). CDR3 nucleotides: TGTGCCAGCAGTCGCGCAGACCTCATGAACACTGAAGCTTTCTTT. Encoded protein: CASSRADLMNTEAFF.

This clone was recorded a few times. The missing conserved phenylalanine or tryptophan at the end of this CDR3 makes a read error likely. The DNA is omitted, as the CDR3 cannot be located on it reliably, and the CDR3 follows TCRdb's listing. The V call is TRBV3-1 (or the pseudogene TRBV3-2), the J call TRBJ2-4; the D segment call TRBD1 is taken from the table without a DNA check. The CDR3 totals 9 residues, both ends included. Germline CDR1 is LGHDT and CDR2 is YNNKEL (reference sequence). CDR3 residues: CASSQGPHL.

The chain links TRBV30 to TRBJ1-6; D is perhaps TRBD1 (5 bases). The germline V gene has CDR1 GTSNPN and CDR2 SVGIG (reference sequence). The CDR3 totals 12 residues. V was cut by 1 base and J by 10 bases, with 8 bases left in between. The CDR3 bases are TGTGCCTGGAGTGAGGGGATCTCACCCCTCCACTTT. It codes for CAWSEGISPLHF.

The rearrangement joins TRBV7-2 to TRBJ2-7; no firm D call. Germline CDR1 and CDR2: SGHTA and FQGNSA. The CDR3 totals 12 residues. The V and J ends lost 5 bases and 5 bases respectively, with 10 bases between them. The CDR3 here is CASSRPLHEQYF. CDR3 nucleotide sequence: TGTGCCAGCAGCCGGCCTCTCCACGAGCAGTACTTC.

V and J are TRBV2 and TRBJ1-6; TRBD1 matches 7 bases. The germline gives CDR1 SNHLY, CDR2 FYNNEI. Trimming removed 4 bases from V and 7 bases from J; junction bases left unmatched: 4. This CDR3 spans 14 amino acids. The DNA for the CDR3 is TGTGCCAGCAGTGGGGGGACAGCAAATTCACCCCTCCACTTT. Amino acid sequence: CASSGGTANSPLHF. The full variable domain, with the rest looked up from reference TRBV2 and TRBJ1-6, is EPEVTQTPSHQVTQMGQEVILRCVPISNHLYFYWYRQILGQKVEFLVSFYNNEISEKSEIFDDQFSVERPDGSNFTLKIRSTKLEDSAMYFCASSGGTANSPLHFGNGTRLTVT.

The chain links TRBV7-2 to TRBJ2-7; D unresolved. The germline V and J ends were trimmed by 4 bases and 0 bases, with 7 bases remaining between them. Germline lookup yields CDR1 SGHTA and CDR2 FQGNSA. This CDR3 region has 13 residues. The CDR3 spells CASSSHLSYEQYF. As DNA, the CDR3 is TGTGCCAGCAGCTCTCACCTCTCCTACGAGCAGTACTTC.